The 14 T cell receptor beta chains below come from one sample, sequenced in a study of blood T cell repertoires in COVID-19. Produced via immunoSEQ multiplex PCR; TCRdb's table is partial and in-frame only. The table lists 100,000 to 140,000 clones, 65% to 80% of them singletons, with around 4.4% in the top ten. Sequenced material: peripheral blood. These receptor sequences come from a man in his sixties or seventies with acute or convalescent COVID-19.

The J gene is TRBJ2-2, the V gene TRBV5-1; D unresolved. Trimming left V 1 base short and J 1 base short, with 2 bases between. Germline V gene data show CDR1 as SGHRS and CDR2 as YFSETQ. This CDR3 is 13 amino acids long. CDR3 region: CASSLRNTGELFF. CDR3 coding DNA: TGCGCCAGCAGCTTGCGGAACACCGGGGAGCTGTTTTTT. The whole variable domain, filled in from reference TRBV5-1 and TRBJ2-2, reads KAGVTQTPRYLIKTRGQQVTLSCSPISGHRSVSWYQQTPGQGLQFLFEYFSETQRNKGNFPGRFSGRQFSNSRSEMNVSTLELGDSALYLCASSLRNTGELFFGEGSRLTVL.

The chain recombines TRBV5-4 with TRBJ2-2; 9 nucleotides agree with TRBD2. CDR1 and CDR2 from the germline V gene are SGHNT and YYREEE (reference sequence). The ends lost 1 base at V and 4 bases at J; junction bases unmatched: 8. The CDR3 contains 17 residues. The CDR3 protein is CASSLRRGGLGTGELFF. In nucleotides, the CDR3 is TGTGCCAGCAGCTTGCGGCGGGGGGGCCTTGGCACCGGGGAGCTGTTTTTT.

The J gene is TRBJ1-2, the V gene TRBV18, with TRBD1 matching over 7 bases. With 6 bases clipped from V and 8 bases from J, the junction kept 15 bases outside the gene matches. In germline, CDR1 is KGHSH, CDR2 LQKENI. The CDR3 runs to 15 residues. CDR3 in amino acids: CASSLAATGPWGYTF. The CDR3 DNA reads as TGTGCCAGCTCCCTCGCGGCGACAGGGCCATGGGGCTACACCTTC. Variable domain in full (rest from reference TRBV18 and TRBJ1-2): NAGVMQNPRHLVRRRGQEARLRCSPMKGHSHVYWYRQLPEEGLKFMVYLQKENIIDESGMPKERFSAEFPKEGPSILRIQQVVRGDSAAYFCASSLAATGPWGYTFGSGTRLTVV.

The V call is TRBV2, the J call TRBJ1-5; perhaps TRBD1 as D (5 bases). The CDR3 runs to 14 residues. The V and J ends lost 7 bases and 3 bases respectively, with 13 bases between them. In germline, CDR1 is SNHLY, CDR2 FYNNEI. DNA for the CDR3: TGTGCCAGCAATGCACAGGTTCCCAATCAGCCCCAGCATTTT. Protein: CASNAQVPNQPQHF.

This chain joins TRBV9 and TRBJ2-3; TRBD2 matches at 8 bases. CDR3 length: 15 residues. Germline V CDR1 and CDR2: SGDLS, YYNGEE. V gave up 4 bases and J gave up 3 bases; unmatched junction bases: 7. The DNA for the CDR3 is TGTGCCAGCAGCCCAGACGGGAGGGTGACAGATACGCAGTATTTT. Amino acids: CASSPDGRVTDTQYF.

The sample holds a few counts of this clone. This chain uses TRBV19 with TRBJ1-1; D is perhaps TRBD1 (6 bases). Per the germline V gene, CDR1 is LNHDA and CDR2 is SQIVND (reference sequence). Trimming took off 3 bases at V and 2 bases at J, with 10 bases between the two ends. The CDR3 totals 14 residues. The CDR3 DNA reads TGTGCCAGTAGTATCGGACAGCGAAACACTGAAGCTTTCTTT. Translated, it gives CASSIGQRNTEAFF.

This clone was observed a handful of times. The V and J genes are TRBV9 and TRBJ2-7; TRBD1 matches at 7 bases. This CDR3 region has 13 residues. Trimming took 4 bases from V and 3 from J; bases not matched to a gene: 4. Germline CDR1 and CDR2: SGDLS and YYNGEE. The CDR3 protein is CASSSGQFYEQYF. The CDR3 region has the DNA TGTGCCAGCAGCTCGGGACAGTTCTACGAGCAGTACTTC. Complete variable domain (other parts from reference TRBV9 and TRBJ2-7): DSGVTQTPKHLITATGQRVTLRCSPRSGDLSVYWYQQSLDQGLQFLIQYYNGEERAKGNILERFSAQQFPDLHSELNLSSLELGDSALYFCASSSGQFYEQYFGPGTRLTVT.

A single count supports this clone. The chain employs TRBV5-1 and TRBJ2-1, with 12 bases aligning to TRBD2. The V segment lost 4 bases and the J segment 5 bases; nucleotides outside the gene matches: 16. The CDR3 extends over 19 amino acids. Germline V gives CDR1 SGHRS, CDR2 YFSETQ. Here the CDR3 reads CASSPRASGGARLHNEQFF. The DNA for the CDR3 is TGCGCCAGCAGCCCGAGGGCTAGCGGGGGGGCACGACTCCACAATGAGCAGTTCTTC.

V usage is TRBV7-6 and J usage is TRBJ2-3, with 7 bases lining up with TRBD1. The CDR3 sequence is 17 residues long. The junction had 11 bases not matched to a gene; V was cut back by 3 bases and J by 2 bases. Germline V gene data show CDR1 as SGHVS and CDR2 as FNYEAQ. The CDR3 reads CASSLPAGGYPTDTQYF. In DNA, the CDR3 is TGTGCCAGCAGCTTGCCGGCAGGGGGTTATCCCACAGATACGCAGTATTTT.

This clone came up a few times. The chain recombines TRBV2 with TRBJ1-5; 7 bases fit TRBD1. The CDR3 covers 15 residues. Trimming cost V 6 bases and J 6 bases; bases outside gene matches: 11. Germline V gene lookup returns CDR1 SNHLY and CDR2 FYNNEI. CDR3 in amino acids: CASSQEVGGGQPQHF. DNA for the CDR3: TGTGCCAGCAGCCAGGAGGTAGGGGGCGGTCAGCCCCAGCATTTT.

The chain is built from TRBV10-3 and TRBJ2-2, with TRBD1 as a possible D gene (5 bases). The CDR3 covers 16 residues. CDR1 is ENHRY, CDR2 SYGVKD, per germline. V was pared by 0 bases and J by 5 bases, with 13 bases between. CDR3 loop: CAISESKGLQTGELFF. The CDR3 DNA sequence: TGTGCCATCAGTGAGTCAAAGGGGCTTCAGACCGGGGAGCTGTTTTTT.

There are many counts of this clone. This chain joins TRBV6-5 and TRBJ1-1; tentative D call: TRBD1 (6 bases). The CDR3 runs to 13 residues. Trimming cost V 6 bases and J 8 bases, with 16 bases left between them. Germline CDR1 is MNHEY and CDR2 is SVGAGI. The CDR3 DNA is TGTGCCAGCAGCCCAGGACAGCCCACGGAAGCTTTCTTT. Amino acids: CASSPGQPTEAFF.

J is TRBJ2-1 and V is TRBV6-2 or TRBV6-3; 7 bases agree with TRBD1. The CDR3 length is 11 residues. The trim removed 0 bases at V and 15 bases at J, leaving 2 bases unmatched. CDR1 is MNHEY, CDR2 SVGEGT, per germline. Here the CDR3 DNA reads TGTGCCAGCAGTTACTCGACAGGGTCGTTCTTC. Its translation: CASSYSTGSFF.

V gene TRBV29-1 combines with J gene TRBJ1-4; a possible D gene is TRBD1 (5 bases). The CDR3 loop spans 13 amino acids. From germline, CDR1 is SQVTM and CDR2 ANQGSEA. V was trimmed by 4 bases and J by 6 bases, leaving 12 bases between them. In DNA form, the CDR3 reads TGCAGCGTTGCAAGGGGAGGTGATGAAAAACTGTTTTTT. Protein sequence: CSVARGGDEKLFF.